The sequence of this TCR beta chain was determined in a study of blood T cell repertoires in COVID-19. Study at large: Sources were T cells, B-cell-depleted T cells, or PBMCs; the material itself was cDNA or gDNA.

As originally analysed: For nucleated cells, counts were estimated from reference gene primer amplification. Data came from immunoSEQ multiplex PCR; TCRdb stores just in-frame clones and leaves some out. The DNA was the basis for D and trimming; V, J and clone size are from that table. Of roughly 240,000 clones listed, less than 90% are singletons. This CDR3 is built from 12 residues. Germline lookup yields CDR1 SQVTM and CDR2 ANQGSEA. V shed 2 bases and J shed 6 bases, with 9 bases lying between them. Source material: peripheral blood. The chain combines TRBV29-1 with TRBJ2-3; D is unresolved. The TCR originated in a man aged 55 to 69 who had recovered from COVID-19. CDR3 amino acids: CSVEFAGDTQYF. The DNA of the CDR3 is TGCAGCGTTGAATTTGCCGGGGATACGCAGTATTTT.